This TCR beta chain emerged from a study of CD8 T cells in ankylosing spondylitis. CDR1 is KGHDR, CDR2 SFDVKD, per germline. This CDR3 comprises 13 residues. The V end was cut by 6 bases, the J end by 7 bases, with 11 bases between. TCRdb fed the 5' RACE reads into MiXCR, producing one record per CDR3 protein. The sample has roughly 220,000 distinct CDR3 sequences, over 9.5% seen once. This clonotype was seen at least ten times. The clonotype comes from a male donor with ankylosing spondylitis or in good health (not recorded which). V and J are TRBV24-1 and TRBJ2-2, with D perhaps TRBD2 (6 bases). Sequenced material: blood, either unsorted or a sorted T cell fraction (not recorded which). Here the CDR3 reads CATSRRGIGELFF. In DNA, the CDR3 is TGTGCCACCAGTCGGAGGGGAATCGGGGAGCTGTTTTTT.